The 26 T cell receptor beta chains below all came from one sample that was sequenced in a study of Ad26.COV2.S vaccination and SARS-CoV-2 variants. The treatment is: roughly 20 received Ad26.COV2.S at low or high dose, single or two shots; roughly five received placebo; per-sample allocation not given. Day 63 following the first vaccine or placebo injection was when the samples were taken. Repertoires were generated with immunoSEQ multiplex PCR, while TCRdb's copy carries only in-frame clones and drops some. This sample has hundreds of thousands of clones; roughly 90% occur once, and the top ten carry 10% to 15%. The sample was peripheral blood, taken in a trial of Ad26.COV2.S vaccine versus placebo. The receptors come from a person aged 18-60 years who received the Ad26.COV2.S COVID-19 vaccine or a placebo.

This clone was seen at least ten times. The rearrangement joins TRBV7-9 to TRBJ1-1; 8 nucleotides align to TRBD1. Germline V CDR1 and CDR2: SEHNR, FQNEAQ (reference sequence). The CDR3 totals 14 residues. The V gene end was trimmed by 5 bases and the J gene end by 6 bases; junction bases not matched to a gene: 8. The CDR3 loop reads CASSPDRVFAEAFF. CDR3 DNA sequence: TGTGCCAGCAGCCCGGACAGGGTTTTTGCTGAAGCTTTCTTT.

The chain has TRBV28 and TRBJ2-7; D remains ambiguous. V shed 1 base and J shed 3 bases, with 4 bases lying between them. The CDR3 contains 12 residues. Germline-derived CDR1 and CDR2 are MDHEN and SYDVKM. For the CDR3, the DNA is TGTGCCAGCAGTTTATTCTTCTACGAGCAGTACTTC. Protein product: CASSLFFYEQYF.

The rearrangement joins TRBV7-6 to TRBJ2-3; TRBD2 matches at 8 bases. V shed 5 bases, J shed 1 base, and the junction held 5 bases outside the gene matches. CDR1 and CDR2 from the germline V gene are SGHVS and FNYEAQ. This CDR3 spans 15 amino acids. The CDR3 here is CASSQIAGRTDTQYF. The CDR3, as DNA: TGTGCCAGCAGCCAAATAGCGGGGCGCACAGATACGCAGTATTTT.

The rearrangement uses TRBV19 and TRBJ2-7, with 9 bases matching TRBD2. Unmatched junction bases numbered 7, after V lost 4 bases and J lost 3 bases. CDR3 length equals 15 residues. The germline V gene has CDR1 LNHDA and CDR2 SQIVND (reference sequence). Here the CDR3 DNA reads TGTGCCAGTAGTAAAACTAGCGGGCAAGGCTACGAGCAGTACTTC. Translated, it gives CASSKTSGQGYEQYF.

Here the CDR3 reads CASSPGGSTYEQYF. The CDR3 coding sequence is TGTGCCAGCTCACCAGGGGGTTCTACCTACGAGCAGTACTTC. The V gene is TRBV18, the J gene TRBJ2-7; D could derive from TRBD1 or TRBD2 (5 bases each). V lost 2 bases to trimming and J lost 2 bases, with 10 bases between them. The CDR3 contains 14 residues. CDR1 is KGHSH, CDR2 LQKENI, per germline.

The chain is built from TRBV4-3 and TRBJ2-2, with a weak D call TRBD2 (7 bases). Trimming cost V 0 bases and J 0 bases, with 14 bases left between them. Per germline, CDR1 LGHNA and CDR2 YSLEER. The CDR3 totals 18 residues. CDR3 in amino acids: CASSQDPRGASNTGELFF. DNA for the CDR3: TGCGCCAGCAGCCAAGACCCACGGGGGGCCTCGAACACCGGGGAGCTGTTTTTT.

V and J are TRBV5-4 and TRBJ2-3; D is tentatively TRBD1 or TRBD2 (5 bases each). Per germline, CDR1 SGHNT and CDR2 YYREEE (reference sequence). V gave up 10 bases and J gave up 2 bases, with 14 bases separating them. The CDR3 is 13 amino acids. The CDR3 nucleotides are TGTGCCGGCTCCGGGACCTTCACAGATACGCAGTATTTT. This sequence encodes CAGSGTFTDTQYF.

The chain recombines TRBV29-1 with TRBJ2-7; 7 nucleotides agree with TRBD1. Unmatched junction bases numbered 5, after V lost 6 bases and J lost 0 bases. CDR3 length: 13 residues. Looked up from germline, CDR1 is SQVTM and CDR2 is ANQGSEA. CDR3 residues: CSVGTVLSYEQYF. In DNA form, the CDR3 reads TGCAGCGTCGGGACAGTCCTCTCCTACGAGCAGTACTTC.

The rearrangement joins TRBV3-1 (or the pseudogene TRBV3-2) to TRBJ2-3, with 9 bases fitting TRBD2. Germline V gives CDR1 LGHDT, CDR2 YNNKEL (reference sequence). J gave up 4 bases and V 5 bases, and 7 bases lay outside the gene matches. The CDR3 runs 15 residues. DNA for the CDR3: TGTGCCAGCAGCTACAAAGGACTAGCGTCAGATACGCAGTATTTT. Amino acid sequence: CASSYKGLASDTQYF.

The rearrangement uses TRBV7-6 and TRBJ2-7; possible D gene TRBD2, 5 bases. In germline, CDR1 is SGHVS, CDR2 FNYEAQ. V was trimmed by 5 bases and J by 1 base, leaving 15 bases between them. The CDR3 spans 15 residues. This chain's CDR3 is CASSLTGTLSYEQYF. As DNA, the CDR3 is TGTGCCAGCAGCCTAACGGGAACATTATCCTACGAGCAGTACTTC.

The chain carries TRBV12-3 or TRBV12-4 and TRBJ2-2, with D uncertain. This CDR3 has 13 amino acids. Trimming stripped 4 bases from V and 0 bases from J, with 3 bases between. CDR3 DNA sequence: TGTGCCAGCAGTTCTACGAACACCGGGGAGCTGTTTTTT. This translates into CASSSTNTGELFF.

The chain has TRBV19 and TRBJ1-5; TRBD1 agrees at 7 bases. J lost 4 bases, V lost 2 bases, and 5 bases had no gene match. Germline V gene lookup returns CDR1 LNHDA and CDR2 SQIVND (reference sequence). The CDR3 is 15 amino acids. The CDR3 nucleotides read TGTGCCAGTAGTATACAGGGGGTCGGGAATCAGCCCCAGCATTTT. It codes for CASSIQGVGNQPQHF.

The chain combines TRBV29-1 with TRBJ1-2; a possible D gene is TRBD1 (6 bases). The V and J ends lost 4 bases and 7 bases respectively, with 19 bases between them. CDR1 and CDR2 (germline): SQVTM, ANQGSEA. This CDR3 is built from 14 residues. The CDR3: CSVAGRGLSLGYTF. In DNA form, the CDR3 reads TGCAGCGTTGCGGGCCGGGGGCTGTCTCTTGGCTACACCTTC.

The chain links TRBV29-1 to TRBJ1-1; D gene unclear. Trimming shortened V by 6 bases and J by 3 bases, and 11 bases separated the two germline ends. The CDR3 sequence is 12 residues long. The germline gives CDR1 SQVTM, CDR2 ANQGSEA. This CDR3 is CSVRAGDTEAFF. CDR3 nucleotide sequence: TGCAGCGTCAGAGCAGGTGACACTGAAGCTTTCTTT.

This rearrangement joins TRBV27 to TRBJ1-2, with D hard to call. This CDR3 contains 12 residues. Trimming removed 5 bases from V and 2 bases from J, with 6 bases in between. CDR1 is MNHEY, CDR2 SMNVEV, per germline (reference sequence). This CDR3 reads CASSTENYGYTF. The CDR3 DNA sequence: TGTGCCAGCAGTACAGAAAACTATGGCTACACCTTC.

V usage is TRBV7-2 and J usage is TRBJ2-5; tentatively, D is TRBD1 (5 bases). V dropped 2 bases and J dropped 2 bases, with 15 bases sitting between them. Germline V CDR1 and CDR2: SGHTA, FQGNSA. The CDR3 extends over 16 amino acids. The CDR3 nucleotides read TGTGCCAGCAGCTTATGGGGCCGAGACCTTCAAGAGACCCAGTACTTC. Protein: CASSLWGRDLQETQYF.

The chain employs TRBV7-2 and TRBJ2-5; 7 nucleotides line up with TRBD1. The germline gives CDR1 SGHTA, CDR2 FQGNSA. Trimming took 5 bases from V and 5 from J; bases not matched to a gene: 11. The length of the CDR3 is 15 residues. Written as DNA, the CDR3 is TGTGCCAGCAGCCTAAACAGGGGACCATCGGAGACCCAGTACTTC. Protein product: CASSLNRGPSETQYF.

V gene TRBV4-2 combines with J gene TRBJ2-3, with 7 nucleotides matching TRBD2. The CDR3 runs to 17 residues. V lost 0 bases and J lost 0; bases outside the gene matches: 6. The germline CDR1 and CDR2 sequences are LGHNA and YNFKEQ. CDR3 bases: TGTGCCAGCAGCCAAGAGAAGGGGAGGGGAAGCACAGATACGCAGTATTTT. Its protein is CASSQEKGRGSTDTQYF.

The chain employs TRBV28 and TRBJ2-5, with D maybe TRBD2 (5 bases). V was clipped by 6 bases and J by 1 base, with 12 bases between them. The length of the CDR3 is 14 residues. Germline-derived CDR1 and CDR2 are MDHEN and SYDVKM. The CDR3 DNA reads as TGTGCCAGCAGCACCAGAGGGCCCCAAGAGACCCAGTACTTC. This encodes CASSTRGPQETQYF.

About this clone: The same CDR3 also results from other DNA sequences found in this sample. This chain joins TRBV5-4 and TRBJ2-2, with D perhaps TRBD1 (5 bases). In germline, CDR1 is SGHNT, CDR2 YYREEE (reference sequence). Trimming cost V 1 base and J 1 base, with 8 bases left between them. The CDR3 has 15 residues. The CDR3 protein is CASSLSGRNTGELFF. The CDR3 region has the DNA TGTGCCAGCAGCTTGTCAGGGCGGAACACCGGGGAGCTGTTTTTT.

The chain employs TRBV5-4 and TRBJ1-1; D perhaps matches TRBD1 (5 bases). Germline V lookup: CDR1 SGHNT, CDR2 YYREEE (reference sequence). The CDR3 is made up of 14 amino acids. The V end was cut by 3 bases, the J end by 1 base, with 10 bases between. This chain's CDR3 is CASSSGLPNTEAFF. CDR3 coding DNA: TGTGCCAGCAGCTCGGGACTTCCGAACACTGAAGCTTTCTTT.

The chain links TRBV19 to TRBJ1-2; a possible D gene is TRBD1 (6 bases). This CDR3 is built from 14 residues. The V gene's germline CDR1 is LNHDA and CDR2 SQIVND (reference sequence). Trimming removed 7 bases from V and 8 bases from J, with 20 bases in between. CDR3 region: CASTLWGAQYGYTF. The CDR3, as DNA: TGTGCCAGTACCTTGTGGGGGGCGCAGTACGGCTACACCTTC.

J is TRBJ2-5 and V is TRBV3-1 (or the pseudogene TRBV3-2); 7 positions agree with TRBD1. There are 15 residues in the CDR3. V shed 3 bases and J 3 bases; nucleotides not matched to a gene: 7. From germline, CDR1 is LGHDT and CDR2 YNNKEL (reference sequence). The DNA of the CDR3 is TGTGCCAGCAGCCAGCTGTTACAGGGGAAAGAGACCCAGTACTTC. Protein sequence: CASSQLLQGKETQYF.

This clone came up once. The chain employs TRBV9 and TRBJ2-7; 8 bases fit TRBD2. V gave up 0 bases and J gave up 0 bases; unmatched junction bases: 2. Germline CDR1 and CDR2: SGDLS and YYNGEE. CDR3 length equals 15 residues. CDR3 amino acids: CASSVATSDSYEQYF. CDR3 nucleotide sequence: TGTGCCAGCAGCGTAGCGACTAGCGACTCCTACGAGCAGTACTTC.

In the case of this clone: The junction and the germline gene differ at one end; a read error may be behind it. V usage is TRBV7-9 and J usage is TRBJ1-1; the D is unclear. CDR3 size: 10 residues. Germline lookup yields CDR1 SEHNR and CDR2 FQNEAQ (reference sequence). The CDR3 here is CASSLNEGSF. CDR3 in DNA: TGTGCCAGCAGCTTAAACGAGGGTTCCTTT.

The V gene is TRBV6-5, the J gene TRBJ2-1; D possibly corresponds to TRBD1 (5 bases). Germline-derived CDR1 and CDR2 are MNHEY and SVGAGI. The CDR3 contains 13 residues. Trimming took off 6 bases at V and 9 bases at J, with 15 bases between the two ends. The CDR3 loop is CASRPRGSVEQFF. The CDR3, as DNA: TGTGCCAGCAGGCCTAGGGGTTCCGTTGAGCAGTTCTTC.